The clone carrying this T cell receptor (beta chain) was found once. The record originates from a study of shared clonotypes between healthy human individuals. When replicate PCRs were run on sorted subsets, they used about 220 ng DNA, approximately 27,000 T cell genomes. TCRdb keeps only in-frame clones here, not all; method: immunoSEQ multiplex PCR. The sample has fewer than 1.6 million clones, 98% seen once. The V gene lost 2 bases and the J gene lost 2 bases, with 10 bases spanning the gap. Germline CDR1 is SGHTA and CDR2 is FQGNSA. The CDR3 sequence is 15 residues long. Donors had no recently reported acute infections or vaccinations and were HIV-negative.

This chain joins TRBV7-2 and TRBJ2-1, with D tentatively TRBD1 (5 bases). This clonotype was sampled from a man under 40 in good health. Sample: naive CD4+ T cells sorted from blood. Indicated subset: CD45RA+ positively selected. CDR3 sequence reads: CASSLWGSPYNEQFF. CDR3 nucleotides: TGTGCCAGCAGCTTATGGGGCTCTCCCTACAATGAGCAGTTCTTC.